This TCR beta chain comes out of a study of beta chain features in type 1 diabetes. Study-level points and caveats: Type 1 diabetes patients showed fewer insertions and more deletions at VDJ junctions. Sequencing from cDNA could over-represent high-TCR-expressing cells. Shorter TCRB CDR3s, moderately but significantly so, were found in Type 1 diabetes patients in all four CD4+ subsets.

About this clone: The target antigen is unknown.

All of the isolated RNA was reverse transcribed, so expressed TCRB transcripts were sequenced. Generated by immunoSEQ multiplex PCR, the TCRdb table keeps only in-frame clones and is missing some. The table has fewer than 350,000 clones, 15% seen once; the top ten hold less than 0.02%. Central memory, naive, regulatory and stem cell-like memory CD4+ cells were sorted by CD45RO/CCR7/CD25/CD127/CD95/CD27. In all sorted populations, purity surpassed 95%. Sample: naive CD4+ T cells from blood. The source is a man younger than 35 with type 1 diabetes.

CDR3 residues: CASSIRPAGDEKLFF. Written as DNA, the CDR3 is TGTGCCAGCAGCATACGTCCTGCGGGGGATGAAAAACTGTTTTTT. The gene calls are TRBV5-4 and TRBJ1-4; D may be TRBD1 (5 bases). The CDR3 runs 15 residues. V was shortened by 4 bases and J by 6 bases, with 16 bases between the two germline ends. Germline-derived CDR1 and CDR2 are SGHNT and YYREEE (reference sequence).